The rows below give T cell receptor beta chains drawn from one sample of a study of blood T cell repertoires in COVID-19. The assay was immunoSEQ multiplex PCR, and TCRdb's table has in-frame clones only and misses some. The repertoire includes 150,000 to 200,000 clones, roughly 87% of them detected once, and around 8% sits in the top ten. The sequencing input was peripheral blood. Receptors were obtained from a woman between 65 and 79 years old with COVID-19, enrolled during active disease. Both conserved end residues are part of each CDR3. Fields, in order: D gene, CDR3 length, J gene, clone size, V gene, CDR3 protein, CDR3 DNA. A D gene is named only where the DNA matches it firmly. Rows may omit the clone size; those that give it use once, few, many or a size class.

D: -; length: 15; J: TRBJ1-1; size: -; V: TRBV5-1; CDR3: CASREEGGFNTEAFF; DNA: TGCGCCAGCAGAGAGGAAGGAGGGTTTAACACTGAAGCTTTCTTT
D: -; length: 20; J: TRBJ2-1; size: -; V: TRBV21-1; CDR3: CASSKYGTSGSDAGYNEQFF; DNA: TGTGCCAGCAGCAAATACGGGACTAGCGGGAGTGACGCCGGTTACAATGAGCAGTTCTTC
D: TRBD1; length: 15; J: TRBJ1-2; size: -; V: TRBV27; CDR3: CASSSFAGGDYGYTF; DNA: TGTGCCAGCAGTTCATTTGCAGGGGGCGACTATGGCTACACCTTC
D: -; length: 15; J: TRBJ2-1; size: -; V: TRBV7-3; CDR3: CASSLTGSSYNEQFF; DNA: TGTGCCAGCAGCTTAACAGGGAGCTCCTACAATGAGCAGTTCTTC
D: -; length: 14; J: TRBJ1-3; size: once; V: TRBV6-5; CDR3: CASMVASSGNTIYF; DNA: TGTGCCAGCATGGTTGCGAGCTCTGGAAACACCATATATTTT
D: TRBD1; length: 16; J: TRBJ1-5; size: -; V: TRBV7-2; CDR3: CASSLGRDRANQPQHF; DNA: TGTGCCAGCAGCTTGGGTCGAGACAGGGCTAATCAGCCCCAGCATTTT
D: TRBD1; length: 14; J: TRBJ1-3; size: -; V: TRBV5-1; CDR3: CASSPSTGRNTIYF; DNA: TGCGCCAGCAGCCCCTCGACAGGGAGAAACACCATATATTTT
D: TRBD2; length: 15; J: TRBJ2-5; size: -; V: TRBV30; CDR3: CAWSVSSGVQETQYF; DNA: TGTGCCTGGAGTGTAAGTAGCGGGGTCCAAGAGACCCAGTACTTC
D: TRBD2; length: 18; J: TRBJ2-1; size: -; V: TRBV5-1; CDR3: CASSLVPSGSPFSNEQFF; DNA: TGCGCCAGCAGCTTGGTCCCTAGCGGGAGTCCCTTCTCCAATGAGCAGTTCTTC
D: TRBD2; length: 14; J: TRBJ2-4; size: -; V: TRBV18; CDR3: CASSPTGGKNIQYF; DNA: TGTGCCAGCTCACCGACGGGAGGGAAAAACATTCAGTACTTC
D: TRBD2; length: 17; J: TRBJ2-1; size: -; V: TRBV10-3; CDR3: CAISDVSGTSDGYEQFF; DNA: TGTGCCATCAGTGACGTGTCCGGGACTAGTGATGGATATGAGCAGTTCTTC
D: TRBD2; length: 17; J: TRBJ2-1; size: -; V: TRBV7-7; CDR3: CASSVGTSGSRTGEQFF; DNA: TGTGCCAGCAGCGTCGGGACTAGCGGGAGTAGGACCGGTGAGCAGTTCTTC
D: TRBD2; length: 17; J: TRBJ2-3; size: -; V: TRBV24-1; CDR3: CATSDSPGGSKADTQYF; DNA: TGTGCCACCAGTGATTCACCCGGGGGGAGTAAAGCAGATACGCAGTATTTT
D: -; length: 12; J: TRBJ1-6; size: -; V: TRBV27; CDR3: CASSLIGSPLHF; DNA: TGTGCCAGCAGTTTAATCGGGTCACCCCTCCACTTT
D: TRBD1; length: 16; J: TRBJ2-7; size: -; V: TRBV18; CDR3: CASSPLGGQGVYEQYF; DNA: TGTGCCAGCTCACCACTGGGAGGACAGGGGGTCTACGAGCAGTACTTC
D: -; length: 15; J: TRBJ2-1; size: -; V: TRBV18; CDR3: CASSSAGTGDNEQFF; DNA: TGTGCCAGCTCGTCGGCGGGGACGGGAGACAATGAGCAGTTCTTC
D: TRBD2; length: 15; J: TRBJ2-2; size: -; V: TRBV24-1; CDR3: CATSDPRTRTGELFF; DNA: TGTGCCACCAGTGACCCCCGGACTAGAACCGGGGAGCTGTTTTTT
D: -; length: 13; J: TRBJ1-2; size: -; V: TRBV29-1; CDR3: CSVAGAAGYGYTF; DNA: TGCAGCGTTGCCGGCGCCGCGGGCTATGGCTACACCTTC
D: TRBD1; length: 15; J: TRBJ1-1; size: -; V: TRBV27; CDR3: CASSISPGQAPEAFF; DNA: TGTGCCAGCAGTATTTCACCGGGACAGGCTCCTGAAGCTTTCTTT
D: TRBD1; length: 15; J: TRBJ1-1; size: -; V: TRBV16; CDR3: CASSRGQARDTEAFF; DNA: TGTGCCAGCAGTCGGGGACAGGCAAGGGACACTGAAGCTTTCTTT
D: -; length: 14; J: TRBJ1-1; size: -; V: TRBV3-1/TRBV3-2; CDR3: CASSHAGAGTEAFF; DNA: TGTGCCAGCAGCCACGCAGGGGCCGGAACTGAAGCTTTCTTT
D: -; length: 14; J: TRBJ1-2; size: few; V: TRBV10-3; CDR3: CAIRSDSSNYGYTF; DNA: TGTGCCATCCGATCGGACAGTTCTAACTATGGCTACACCTTC
D: -; length: 13; J: TRBJ2-5; size: -; V: TRBV5-1; CDR3: CASSLGGAETQYF; DNA: TGCGCCAGCAGCTTGGGCGGGGCAGAGACCCAGTACTTC
D: -; length: 13; J: TRBJ2-5; size: -; V: TRBV28; CDR3: CASSLGSGETQYF; DNA: TGTGCCAGCAGTTTGGGCTCGGGGGAGACCCAGTACTTC
D: -; length: 16; J: TRBJ2-7; size: -; V: TRBV21-1; CDR3: CASSKTCGYRGYEQYF; DNA: TGTGCCAGCAGCAAGACCTGCGGGTACAGGGGGTACGAGCAGTACTTC
D: -; length: 13; J: TRBJ1-5; size: -; V: TRBV12-3/TRBV12-4; CDR3: CASSSLGNQPQHF; DNA: TGTGCCAGCAGTTCACTGGGCAATCAGCCCCAGCATTTT
D: -; length: 16; J: TRBJ2-4; size: -; V: TRBV5-1; CDR3: CASSWGEQLAKNIQYF; DNA: TGCGCCAGCAGCTGGGGGGAACAACTAGCCAAAAACATTCAGTACTTC
D: TRBD1; length: 13; J: TRBJ1-2; size: -; V: TRBV7-9; CDR3: CASSSRGYDGYTF; DNA: TGTGCCAGCAGCAGCAGGGGGTATGATGGCTACACCTTC
D: TRBD1; length: 15; J: TRBJ2-6; size: -; V: TRBV7-2; CDR3: CASSGQGIGANVLTF; DNA: TGTGCCAGCAGCGGACAGGGGATCGGGGCCAACGTCCTGACTTTC
D: TRBD1; length: 12; J: TRBJ1-4; size: -; V: TRBV29-1; CDR3: CSAGGQGEKLFF; DNA: TGCAGCGCCGGGGGACAGGGAGAAAAACTGTTTTTT
D: -; length: 13; J: TRBJ2-1; size: many; V: TRBV12-3/TRBV12-4; CDR3: CASSSRLGDEQFF; DNA: TGTGCCAGCAGTTCTCGACTAGGGGATGAGCAGTTCTTC
D: -; length: 16; J: TRBJ2-5; size: -; V: TRBV19; CDR3: CASSPRRKRTVETQYF; DNA: TGTGCCAGTAGCCCTCGAAGGAAGCGGACGGTAGAGACCCAGTACTTC
D: -; length: 17; J: TRBJ1-6; size: -; V: TRBV4-3; CDR3: CASSQDYRRIYNSPLHF; DNA: TGCGCCAGCAGCCAAGATTACAGGCGTATCTATAATTCACCCCTCCACTTT
D: -; length: 17; J: TRBJ1-1; size: -; V: TRBV28; CDR3: CASSLLLTRQANTEAFF; DNA: TGTGCCAGCAGTTTATTGTTAACGAGACAGGCGAACACTGAAGCTTTCTTT
D: TRBD1; length: 16; J: TRBJ2-1; size: many; V: TRBV5-1; CDR3: CASSQTAGTGSNEQFF; DNA: TGCGCCAGCAGCCAAACCGCCGGGACAGGGAGTAATGAGCAGTTCTTC
D: TRBD1; length: 15; J: TRBJ2-5; size: -; V: TRBV19; CDR3: CATTRRTGNQETQYF; DNA: TGTGCCACCACGCGACGGACAGGGAACCAAGAGACCCAGTACTTC
D: TRBD1; length: 13; J: TRBJ1-2; size: -; V: TRBV28; CDR3: CASSRQGMNGYTF; DNA: TGTGCCAGCAGTCGACAGGGGATGAATGGCTACACCTTC
D: TRBD1; length: 15; J: TRBJ2-3; size: -; V: TRBV6-5; CDR3: CASSYQGASTDTQYF; DNA: TGTGCCAGCAGTTACCAGGGGGCTAGCACAGATACGCAGTATTTT
D: -; length: 14; J: TRBJ2-2; size: -; V: TRBV27; CDR3: CASNTGIYTGELFF; DNA: TGTGCCAGCAACACAGGGATTTACACCGGGGAGCTGTTTTTT
D: -; length: 16; J: TRBJ1-3; size: -; V: TRBV4-3; CDR3: CASSPHGQISGNTIYF; DNA: TGCGCCAGCAGCCCCCATGGACAGATCTCTGGAAACACCATATATTTT
D: -; length: 16; J: TRBJ1-1; size: -; V: TRBV6-5; CDR3: CASSYSGTGTHSEAFF; DNA: TGTGCCAGCAGTTACTCGGGCACAGGGACACACTCGGAAGCTTTCTTT
D: -; length: 14; J: TRBJ2-3; size: -; V: TRBV27; CDR3: CASSLSEGRWTQYF; DNA: TGTGCCAGCAGTTTATCGGAGGGGCGTTGGACGCAGTATTTT
D: -; length: 12; J: TRBJ2-7; size: -; V: TRBV2; CDR3: CASSGGSAEQYF; DNA: TGTGCCAGCAGTGGCGGGTCAGCCGAGCAGTACTTC
D: TRBD1; length: 15; J: TRBJ2-7; size: -; V: TRBV2; CDR3: CASSEEGQEAYEQYF; DNA: TGTGCCAGCAGTGAAGAGGGACAGGAGGCGTACGAGCAGTACTTC
D: TRBD2; length: 13; J: TRBJ2-1; size: -; V: TRBV6-6; CDR3: CASRTSNDNEQFF; DNA: TGTGCCAGCAGGACTAGCAATGACAATGAGCAGTTCTTC
D: TRBD1; length: 15; J: TRBJ1-2; size: -; V: TRBV5-1; CDR3: CASSPGQLTNYGYTF; DNA: TGCGCCAGCAGCCCGGGACAGCTAACTAACTATGGCTACACCTTC
D: -; length: 14; J: TRBJ2-1; size: -; V: TRBV24-1; CDR3: CATSGRGGYNEQFF; DNA: TGTGCCACCAGTGGGAGGGGGGGATACAATGAGCAGTTCTTC
D: TRBD2; length: 15; J: TRBJ2-2; size: few; V: TRBV5-1; CDR3: CASSGLAGVAGELFF; DNA: TGCGCCAGCAGCGGATTAGCGGGAGTGGCCGGGGAGCTGTTTTTT
D: TRBD2; length: 14; J: TRBJ2-3; size: -; V: TRBV18; CDR3: CASSPGLGTDTQYF; DNA: TGTGCCAGCTCACCGGGACTAGGGACAGATACGCAGTATTTT
D: TRBD1; length: 12; J: TRBJ2-7; size: few; V: TRBV29-1; CDR3: CSVTGQKNEQYF; DNA: TGCAGCGTGACAGGGCAGAAAAACGAGCAGTACTTC
D: -; length: 16; J: TRBJ2-3; size: -; V: TRBV7-2; CDR3: CASSFRRGGGTDTQYF; DNA: TGTGCCAGCAGCTTTCGTCGGGGTGGTGGCACAGATACGCAGTATTTT
D: -; length: 15; J: TRBJ2-1; size: -; V: TRBV19; CDR3: CASSTTGKTYNEQFF; DNA: TGTGCCAGTAGTACGACAGGAAAGACCTACAATGAGCAGTTCTTC
D: TRBD1; length: 15; J: TRBJ1-5; size: -; V: TRBV18; CDR3: CASSPPGQGTQPQHF; DNA: TGTGCCAGCTCACCACCGGGACAGGGGACTCAGCCCCAGCATTTT
D: TRBD1; length: 15; J: TRBJ1-3; size: -; V: TRBV30; CDR3: CAWSVGTGGRNTIYF; DNA: TGTGCCTGGAGTGTAGGGACAGGGGGCAGGAACACCATATATTTT
D: TRBD1; length: 17; J: TRBJ2-6; size: -; V: TRBV3-1/TRBV3-2; CDR3: CASSQLSTGAGANVLTF; DNA: TGTGCCAGCAGCCAACTTTCGACAGGGGCCGGGGCCAACGTCCTGACTTTC